The 13 T cell receptor beta chains reported below all come from one sample, sequenced in a study of lymphopenia after photon versus proton radiotherapy. Clones were sequenced by immunoSEQ multiplex PCR, and TCRdb holds only the in-frame ones, with some missing. Of over 25,000 clones detected, 85% to 90% appear once; the ten largest clones hold approximately 6.2%. The sample here was peripheral blood, taken from a patient treated with photon-based radiotherapy. These receptors all stem from a woman between 50 and 59 years old with pancreatic cancer.

The chain joins TRBV9 to TRBJ2-2; 14 bases align to TRBD2. The CDR3 length is 20 residues. V lost 4 bases and J lost 5; bases outside the gene matches: 16. The V gene's germline CDR1 is SGDLS and CDR2 YYNGEE. The CDR3 bases are TGTGCCAGCAGCACCTCGGTCCCGGGACTAGCGGGGGCGGGTACCGGGGAGCTGTTTTTT. The encoded protein is CASSTSVPGLAGAGTGELFF.

The chain is built from TRBV5-1 and TRBJ2-4; 7 bases agree with TRBD1. CDR1 is SGHRS and CDR2 is YFSETQ in the germline V gene. The trim removed 4 bases at V and 10 bases at J, leaving 2 bases unmatched. The CDR3 is 11 amino acids. For the CDR3, the DNA is TGCGCCAGCAGCGAGGGACAGATTCAGTACTTC. This gives the protein CASSEGQIQYF.

The rearrangement links TRBV27 to TRBJ2-3, with TRBD2 identical over 15 bases. The CDR3 is 17 amino acids. Trimming at V came to 10 bases and at J to 0 bases, leaving 8 bases not matched to a gene. CDR1 MNHEY and CDR2 SMNVEV come from the germline V gene (reference sequence). The CDR3 bases are TGTGCCACTAAAGGACTAGCGGGAGGGCCTAGCACAGATACGCAGTATTTT. Translated: CATKGLAGGPSTDTQYF.

The table lists this clone with a count of one. The chain recombines TRBV7-9 with TRBJ2-1, with D perhaps TRBD2 (5 bases). Per the germline V gene, CDR1 is SEHNR and CDR2 is FQNEAQ (reference sequence). Trimming cost V 0 bases and J 8 bases, with 14 bases left between them. CDR3 length: 15 residues. CDR3 sequence: CASSLARGPIDEQFF. CDR3 nucleotide sequence: TGTGCCAGCAGCTTAGCTCGAGGGCCGATCGATGAGCAGTTCTTC.

The chain joins TRBV18 to TRBJ2-2, with TRBD2 matching 16 bases. J gave up 7 bases and V 1 base, and 18 bases lay outside the gene matches. The CDR3 runs to 22 residues. Germline V gene lookup returns CDR1 KGHSH and CDR2 LQKENI. CDR3: CASSPHGPGFGTSGRAVGELFF. The CDR3 DNA follows: TGTGCCAGCTCACCACATGGGCCAGGATTCGGGACTAGCGGGAGGGCCGTCGGGGAGCTGTTTTTT.

This chain uses TRBV10-3 with TRBJ2-1; TRBD2 matches 9 bases. J lost 6 bases, V lost 5 bases, and 5 bases had no gene match. The CDR3 loop spans 14 amino acids. The germline V gene has CDR1 ENHRY and CDR2 SYGVKD. The CDR3 loop reads CAISTISGSNEQFF. CDR3 bases: TGTGCCATCAGTACCATTAGCGGGAGCAATGAGCAGTTCTTC.

This clone appeared once. V gene TRBV5-1 combines with J gene TRBJ2-7; D might be TRBD1 or TRBD2, each matching 5 bases. In germline, CDR1 is SGHRS, CDR2 YFSETQ. V lost 4 bases, J lost 0 bases, and 17 bases lay in between. CDR3 length: 16 amino acids. CDR3 amino acids: CASSENSVDSSYEQYF. CDR3 coding DNA: TGCGCCAGCAGCGAGAATAGCGTCGACAGCTCCTACGAGCAGTACTTC. Based on the CDR3 plus reference TRBV5-1 and TRBJ2-7, the full variable domain is KAGVTQTPRYLIKTRGQQVTLSCSPISGHRSVSWYQQTPGQGLQFLFEYFSETQRNKGNFPGRFSGRQFSNSRSEMNVSTLELGDSALYLCASSENSVDSSYEQYFGPGTRLTVT.

V gene TRBV28 combines with J gene TRBJ1-4; D unclear. The CDR3 length is 15 residues. The V end lost 5 bases, the J end lost 2 bases, and 12 bases lay between the germline ends. CDR1 and CDR2 from the germline V gene are MDHEN and SYDVKM. This CDR3 reads CASSPMGMTNEKLFF. The DNA of the CDR3 is TGTGCCAGCAGTCCCATGGGGATGACTAATGAAAAACTGTTTTTT.

The CDR3 is CSVARPLSYNEQFF. CDR3 nucleotides: TGCAGCGTTGCCAGGCCACTTTCCTACAATGAGCAGTTCTTC. This chain uses TRBV29-1 with TRBJ2-1; D not resolved. The CDR3 totals 14 residues. CDR1 and CDR2 from the germline V gene are SQVTM and ANQGSEA. Trimming cost V 4 bases and J 1 base, with 11 bases left between them.

The chain links TRBV7-9 to TRBJ2-1; 11 bases are shared with TRBD1. Germline lookup yields CDR1 SEHNR and CDR2 FQNEAQ (reference sequence). The CDR3 is made up of 17 amino acids. Germline trimming cut 0 bases from V and 8 bases from J; bases unmatched to any gene: 9. The CDR3 DNA follows: TGTGCCAGCAGCTTAGCCGGGAAAGGACAGGGGGCCCATGAGCAGTTCTTC. This sequence encodes CASSLAGKGQGAHEQFF.

This rearrangement joins TRBV19 to TRBJ2-5; 7 nucleotides agree with TRBD2. The CDR3 loop spans 13 amino acids. V shed 5 bases, J shed 5 bases, and the junction held 5 bases outside the gene matches. The germline gives CDR1 LNHDA, CDR2 SQIVND (reference sequence). The CDR3 DNA follows: TGTGCCAGTAGTGGCGGGAGAGCGGAGACCCAGTACTTC. Residues: CASSGGRAETQYF.

The chain employs TRBV9 and TRBJ2-7; 8 bases fit TRBD1. CDR3 length: 14 residues. V shed 3 bases, J shed 9 bases, and the junction held 11 bases outside the gene matches. The V gene's germline CDR1 is SGDLS and CDR2 YYNGEE. The chain's CDR3 is CASSEGQDLPRQYF. CDR3 in DNA: TGTGCCAGCAGCGAGGGACAGGATCTACCTCGGCAGTACTTC.

This clone showed up just once. The CDR3 DNA reads TGTGCCAGCAGCTTAGGGTCAGGGAATAGGAACTATGGCTACACCTTC. This gives the protein CASSLGSGNRNYGYTF. The chain uses TRBV7-2 and TRBJ1-2; tentative D call: TRBD1 (5 bases). Germline loops: CDR1 SGHTA, CDR2 FQGNSA. The V end was cut by 1 base, the J end by 2 bases, with 14 bases between. There are 16 residues in the CDR3.